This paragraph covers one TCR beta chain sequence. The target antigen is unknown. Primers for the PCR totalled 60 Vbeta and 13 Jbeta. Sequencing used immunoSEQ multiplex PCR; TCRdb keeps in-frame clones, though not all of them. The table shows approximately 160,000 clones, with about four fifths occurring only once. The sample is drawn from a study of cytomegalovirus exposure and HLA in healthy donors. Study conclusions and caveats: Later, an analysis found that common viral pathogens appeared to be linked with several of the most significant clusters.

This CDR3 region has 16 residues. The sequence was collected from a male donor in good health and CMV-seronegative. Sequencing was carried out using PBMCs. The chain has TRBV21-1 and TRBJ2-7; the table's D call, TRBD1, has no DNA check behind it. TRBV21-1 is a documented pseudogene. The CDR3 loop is CASSKARNRSSYEQYF. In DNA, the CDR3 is TGTGCCAGCAGCAAAGCTCGAAACAGGAGCTCCTACGAGCAGTACTTC.